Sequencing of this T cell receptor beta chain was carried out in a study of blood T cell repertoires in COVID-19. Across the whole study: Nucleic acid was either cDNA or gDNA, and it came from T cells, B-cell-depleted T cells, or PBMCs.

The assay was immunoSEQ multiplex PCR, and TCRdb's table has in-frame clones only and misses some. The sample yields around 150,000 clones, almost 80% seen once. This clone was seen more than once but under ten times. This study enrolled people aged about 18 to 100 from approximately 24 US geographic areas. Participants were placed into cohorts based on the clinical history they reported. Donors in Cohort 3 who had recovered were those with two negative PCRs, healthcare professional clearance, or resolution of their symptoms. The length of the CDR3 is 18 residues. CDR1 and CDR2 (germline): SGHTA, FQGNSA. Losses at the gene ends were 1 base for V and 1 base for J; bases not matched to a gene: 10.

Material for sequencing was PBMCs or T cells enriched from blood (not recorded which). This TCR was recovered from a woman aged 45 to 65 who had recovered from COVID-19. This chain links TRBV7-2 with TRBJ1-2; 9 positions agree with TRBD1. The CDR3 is CASSLVPLGQGINYGYTF. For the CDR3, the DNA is TGTGCCAGCAGCTTAGTCCCCTTAGGACAGGGGATTAACTATGGCTACACCTTC.